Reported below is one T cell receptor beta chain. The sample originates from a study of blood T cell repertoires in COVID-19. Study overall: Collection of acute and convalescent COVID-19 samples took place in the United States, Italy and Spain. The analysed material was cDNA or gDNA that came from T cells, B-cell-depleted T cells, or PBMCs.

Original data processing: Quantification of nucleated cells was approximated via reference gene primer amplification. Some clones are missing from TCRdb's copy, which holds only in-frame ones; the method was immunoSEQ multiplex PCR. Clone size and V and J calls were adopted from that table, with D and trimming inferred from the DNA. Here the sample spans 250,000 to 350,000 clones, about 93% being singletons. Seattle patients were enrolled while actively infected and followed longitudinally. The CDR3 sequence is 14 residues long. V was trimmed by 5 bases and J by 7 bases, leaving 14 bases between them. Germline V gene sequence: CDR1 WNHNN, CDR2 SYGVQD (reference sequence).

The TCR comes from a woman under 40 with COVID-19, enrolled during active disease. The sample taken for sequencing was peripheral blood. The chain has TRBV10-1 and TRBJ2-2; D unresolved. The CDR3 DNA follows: TGCGCCAGCAGTCCGAACCCAATCGGCGGGGAGCTGTTTTTT. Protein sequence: CASSPNPIGGELFF.